The rows below give T cell receptor beta chains drawn from one sample of a study of identifying expanded T cells in peripheral blood. The method was immunoSEQ multiplex PCR; TCRdb's version includes in-frame clones alone and lacks a portion of them. This sample yields 100,000 or so clones, of which about 87% are seen a single time; 5.5% belongs to the top ten. Sequencing was carried out using blood. These receptors originate from a person between 18 and 69 years old in good health. Each CDR3 is given with its conserved first and last residue. A D gene is named only where the DNA matches it firmly. Size is omitted from some rows. Given values are once, few, many or a class for expanded clones.

.,.,TRBJ1-1,TRBV27,CASGRTVNTEAFF,TGTGCCAGCGGCCGGACAGTGAACACTGAAGCTTTCTTT
.,TRBD2,TRBJ2-7,TRBV18,CASSPLLQAGGVYEQYF,TGTGCCAGCTCACCACTACTTCAGGCGGGAGGGGTCTACGAGCAGTACTTC
.,.,TRBJ2-7,TRBV6-6,CASSSADLAYEQYF,TGTGCCAGCAGTTCCGCGGACCTAGCCTACGAGCAGTACTTC
.,.,TRBJ1-3,TRBV4-3,CASSRTQDGGNTIYF,TGCGCCAGCAGCCGCACTCAGGACGGCGGAAACACCATATATTTT
.,.,TRBJ2-6,TRBV15,CATSRRGPSSGANVLTF,TGTGCCACCAGCAGACGGGGGCCGAGCTCTGGGGCCAACGTCCTGACTTTC
once,TRBD1,TRBJ1-2,TRBV2,CASRLTGADYGYTF,TGTGCCAGCAGGTTGACAGGGGCGGACTATGGCTACACCTTC
.,.,TRBJ1-3,TRBV2,CASSRAWGYGNTIYF,TGTGCCAGCAGCCGAGCGTGGGGGTATGGAAACACCATATATTTT
.,TRBD1,TRBJ1-1,TRBV5-5,CASKVSGTGDGSLGAFF,TGTGCCAGCAAAGTCTCCGGGACAGGGGATGGTAGTCTCGGAGCTTTCTTT
.,.,TRBJ1-1,TRBV19,CASSIGQGEWITEAFF,TGTGCCAGTAGTATTGGTCAGGGAGAATGGATCACTGAAGCTTTCTTT
.,.,TRBJ2-4,TRBV27,CASRGLENIQYF,TGTGCCAGCAGGGGATTAGAAAACATTCAGTACTTC
.,TRBD2,TRBJ2-5,TRBV27,CASSLSRGQGGGTQYF,TGTGCCAGCAGTTTATCGAGAGGGCAGGGCGGGGGGACCCAGTACTTC
.,.,TRBJ2-7,TRBV5-5,CASSLTSFSYEQYF,TGTGCCAGCAGCTTGACATCTTTCTCCTACGAGCAGTACTTC
.,.,TRBJ2-2,TRBV5-6,CASSYPGNTGELFF,TGTGCCAGCAGTTATCCGGGTAACACCGGGGAGCTGTTTTTT
.,.,TRBJ1-3,TRBV5-1,CASSLGSSSGNTIYF,TGCGCCAGCAGCTTGGGGAGCAGCTCTGGAAACACCATATATTTT
.,.,TRBJ2-3,TRBV6-5,CASSYPPGDTQYF,TGTGCCAGCAGTTACCCCCCGGGAGATACGCAGTATTTT
.,TRBD1,TRBJ1-1,TRBV7-2,CASSLETGRRTEAFF,TGTGCCAGCAGCTTAGAGACAGGGAGAAGGACTGAAGCTTTCTTT
.,TRBD2,TRBJ2-1,TRBV27,CASFQSRRTSVRSYNEQFF,TGTGCCAGCTTCCAAAGCAGAAGGACTAGCGTGAGGTCCTACAATGAGCAGTTCTTC
once,.,TRBJ1-1,TRBV4-1,CASSQDGGVYTEAFF,TGCGCCAGCAGCCAAGATGGAGGGGTGTACACTGAAGCTTTCTTT
.,TRBD1,TRBJ2-2,TRBV5-4,CASSPGTGVTGELFF,TGTGCCAGCAGCCCCGGGACAGGGGTCACCGGGGAGCTGTTTTTT
.,.,TRBJ1-1,TRBV19,CASRTWGNTEAFF,TGTGCCAGCAGGACATGGGGTAACACTGAAGCTTTCTTT
once,TRBD2,TRBJ2-7,TRBV5-4,CASSDNKILAGSYEQYF,TGTGCCAGCAGCGATAATAAAATACTAGCGGGGTCCTACGAGCAGTACTTC
.,.,TRBJ1-3,TRBV30,CAWSVLNSGNTIYF,TGTGCCTGGAGTGTATTGAACTCTGGAAACACCATATATTTT
.,.,TRBJ2-2,TRBV4-3,CASSRDRDSLTGELFF,TGCGCCAGCTCTCGGGACCGCGATAGCTTGACCGGGGAGCTGTTTTTT
.,TRBD2,TRBJ2-1,TRBV9,CASTAGLAGASSYNEQFF,TGTGCCAGCACCGCGGGACTAGCGGGAGCGAGCTCCTACAATGAGCAGTTCTTC
.,.,TRBJ1-1,TRBV30,CAWTSLGTEAFF,TGTGCCTGGACCAGCCTAGGGACTGAAGCTTTCTTT
.,.,TRBJ1-2,TRBV25-1,CASSVGDTYGYTF,TGTGCCAGCAGTGTGGGGGACACCTATGGCTACACCTTC
.,TRBD1,TRBJ2-1,TRBV27,CASSLLGQGVDNEQFF,TGTGCCAGCAGTTTATTAGGACAGGGGGTTGACAATGAGCAGTTCTTC
.,.,TRBJ2-5,TRBV30,CAWSIDQETQYF,TGTGCCTGGAGTATAGATCAAGAGACCCAGTACTTC
.,.,TRBJ1-6,TRBV10-3,CAISEGQFNSPLHF,TGTGCCATCAGTGAGGGACAGTTTAATTCACCCCTCCACTTT
few,.,TRBJ2-5,TRBV7-3,CASSLAGTQKETQYF,TGTGCCAGCAGCTTAGCAGGGACTCAGAAGGAGACCCAGTACTTC
.,.,TRBJ1-1,TRBV6-1,CATRQGVNTEAFF,TGTGCCACCCGTCAGGGCGTGAACACTGAAGCTTTCTTT
.,.,TRBJ1-2,TRBV7-9,CASSLGDILLDGYTF,TGTGCCAGCAGCCTAGGGGACATCCTTCTAGATGGCTACACCTTC
.,.,TRBJ2-3,TRBV19,CASSIQGYPDTQYF,TGTGCCAGTAGTATCCAGGGGTACCCAGATACGCAGTATTTT